The 11 T cell receptor beta chains below come from one sample, sequenced in a study of control samples from healthy donors and cancer patients (dated by TCRdb to the early 2020s). Preparation of the library involved the immunoSEQ multiplex PCR assay. Drawn from immuneACCESS, this table holds only the in-frame rearrangements with V and J called that TCRdb kept. Clones are partly lost; checked studies trace under half to an unresolved V gene and leave the rest unexplained. This sample holds about 120,000 clones; approximately 84% were observed only once. The ten largest make up under 2% of the sample. The specimen sequenced was blood. The receptors here all came from a man aged 18 to 30 in good health.

The genes are TRBV30 and TRBJ1-2; 7 bases are shared with TRBD1. V lost 4 bases, J lost 3 bases, and 2 bases stayed unmatched. The germline V gene encodes CDR1 GTSNPN and CDR2 SVGIG (reference sequence). The CDR3 consists of 12 residues. This chain's CDR3 is CAWIGTDYGYTF. The CDR3 DNA reads TGTGCCTGGATAGGGACAGACTATGGCTACACCTTC.

This clone was seen just once. This sequence joins TRBV20-1 and TRBJ1-2, with a tentative D call TRBD1 (5 bases). Germline CDR1 is DFQATT and CDR2 is SNEGSKA (reference sequence). The CDR3 loop spans 11 amino acids. V shed 6 bases and J shed 8 bases, with 13 bases lying between them. The CDR3 sequence: CSATQGEGYTF. The CDR3 bases are TGCAGTGCAACCCAGGGAGAAGGCTACACCTTC.

The chain links TRBV9 to TRBJ2-5; 14 nucleotides match TRBD2. Germline CDR1 reads SGDLS; CDR2 reads YYNGEE. This CDR3 is built from 18 residues. The V and J ends lost 0 bases and 5 bases, in that order; junction bases with no gene match: 9. The CDR3 DNA reads as TGTGCCAGCAGCGTAGGACTAGCGGGAGGGCCGGGCGTTGAGACCCAGTACTTC. Protein product: CASSVGLAGGPGVETQYF.

The chain links TRBV10-3 to TRBJ2-7; tentatively, D is TRBD1 or TRBD2 (5 bases each). The CDR3 length is 14 residues. CDR1 is ENHRY, CDR2 SYGVKD, per germline. The V end was cut by 3 bases, the J end by 2 bases, with 11 bases between. CDR3 in amino acids: CAISDRDPTYEQYF. CDR3 DNA sequence: TGTGCCATCAGTGACCGGGACCCGACCTACGAGCAGTACTTC.

The V gene is TRBV9, the J gene TRBJ2-7; D remains ambiguous. CDR3 size: 13 residues. In germline, CDR1 is SGDLS, CDR2 YYNGEE. V gave up 5 bases and J gave up 5 bases, with 14 bases separating them. The CDR3 sequence: CASSNTLMNEQYF. The CDR3 DNA follows: TGTGCCAGCAGTAACACCCTCATGAACGAGCAGTACTTC.

The chain employs TRBV4-1 and TRBJ2-7; no reliable D call. V gave up 1 base and J gave up 4 bases, with 14 bases separating them. This CDR3 has 15 residues. Germline CDR1 reads MGHRA; CDR2 reads YSYEKL. The CDR3: CASSQAEESRYEQYF. The CDR3 DNA is TGCGCCAGCAGCCAAGCAGAGGAGAGCAGGTACGAGCAGTACTTC.

The chain employs TRBV10-3 and TRBJ2-1; 7 bases align to TRBD2. The CDR3 has 16 amino acids. V lost 0 bases, J lost 4 bases, and 6 bases stayed unmatched. Germline loops: CDR1 ENHRY, CDR2 SYGVKD. CDR3 residues: CAISESGLAEYNEQFF. The CDR3 DNA is TGTGCCATCAGTGAGTCGGGGCTAGCGGAATACAATGAGCAGTTCTTC.

This clone was seen only a few times. The chain joins TRBV7-2 to TRBJ2-6; 7 nucleotides agree with TRBD1. With V trimmed by 0 bases and J by 2 bases, 4 bases remained unmatched. The CDR3 is 17 residues long. Germline CDR1 and CDR2: SGHTA and FQGNSA. The CDR3 reads CASSLAIGQAGANVLTF. CDR3 coding DNA: TGTGCCAGCAGCTTAGCGATAGGACAGGCTGGGGCCAACGTCCTGACTTTC.

This clone was counted once. The chain carries TRBV7-3 and TRBJ1-2; D perhaps matches TRBD1 (6 bases). Germline V gene sequence: CDR1 SGHTA, CDR2 FQGTGA. The length of the CDR3 is 13 residues. The V end lost 6 bases, the J end lost 3 bases, and 11 bases lay between the germline ends. CDR3 in DNA: TGTGCCAGCAGAGGGGGGGATCACTATGGCTACACCTTC. Amino acids: CASRGGDHYGYTF.

The chain links TRBV30 to TRBJ2-6; D possibly corresponds to TRBD1 (5 bases). The germline V gene has CDR1 GTSNPN and CDR2 SVGIG (reference sequence). The V gene lost 8 bases and the J gene lost 0 bases, with 8 bases spanning the gap. This CDR3 comprises 13 residues. CDR3 nucleotides: TGTGCCGGACACGGCTCTGGGGCCAACGTCCTGACTTTC. It codes for CAGHGSGANVLTF. Combining the CDR3 with reference TRBV30 and TRBJ2-6 gives the whole variable domain SQTIHQWPATLVQPVGSPLSLECTVEGTSNPNLYWYRQAAGRGLQLLFYSVGIGQISSEVPQNLSASRPQDRQFILSSKKLLLSDSGFYLCAGHGSGANVLTFGAGSRLTVL.

As regards this clone: An end of the junction does not agree with germline; a read error may underlie this. The chain recombines TRBV20-1 with TRBJ2-1; D is perhaps TRBD2 (6 bases). Germline CDR1 is DFQATT and CDR2 is SNEGSKA (reference sequence). The CDR3 spans 13 residues. The CDR3 region has the DNA TGCAGTGCTAGTCAGCCGGGACTCCTAAAAACCCTCTTC. Amino acids: CSASQPGLLKTLF.